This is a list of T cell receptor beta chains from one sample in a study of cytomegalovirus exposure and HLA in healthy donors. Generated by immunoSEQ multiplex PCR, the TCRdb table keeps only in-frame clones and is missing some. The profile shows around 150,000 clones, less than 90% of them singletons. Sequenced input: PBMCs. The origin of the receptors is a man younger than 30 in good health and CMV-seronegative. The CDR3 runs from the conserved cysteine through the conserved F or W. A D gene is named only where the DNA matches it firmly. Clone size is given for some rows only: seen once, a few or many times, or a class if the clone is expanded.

TGTGCCAGCAGTTTCGGCAATCAGCCCCAGCATTTT	CASSFGNQPQHF	TRBJ1-5	TRBV28	.	.
TGTGCCAGCAGTTTATCGGGGACTAGCGGGAGAGTCGCCTACGAGCAGTACTTC	CASSLSGTSGRVAYEQYF	TRBJ2-7	TRBV27	TRBD2	.
TGTGCCAGCAAGGAGGGAACTAGCACAGATACGCAGTATTTT	CASKEGTSTDTQYF	TRBJ2-3	TRBV28	.	.
TGTGCCAGCAGTTACGACTACGCACCCACTGAAGCTTTCTTT	CASSYDYAPTEAFF	TRBJ1-1	TRBV6-5	.	.
TGTGCCAGCACCCGTAAAGGACTAGCGGGAGTGCATGAGCAGTTCTTC	CASTRKGLAGVHEQFF	TRBJ2-1	TRBV6-4	TRBD2	.
TGTGCCAGCAGCCCCCAGGGGTGGGAGACCCAGTACTTC	CASSPQGWETQYF	TRBJ2-5	TRBV9	.	.
TGTGCCAGCAGCCCAGGGGGCCGGGGGTCTAGCACAGATACGCAGTATTTT	CASSPGGRGSSTDTQYF	TRBJ2-3	TRBV5-4	TRBD1	few
TGTGCCAGCAGCGGAGGGGACAGAGGGGGGTACGAGCAGTACTTC	CASSGGDRGGYEQYF	TRBJ2-7	TRBV7-6	.	.
TGTGCCAGCAGCTTGGGATTGGGGCAGAAAAACATTCAGTACTTC	CASSLGLGQKNIQYF	TRBJ2-4	TRBV5-6	.	.
TGTGCCAGCAGTCGGCAAGGGTTTGAGGGCTACGAGCAGTACTTC	CASSRQGFEGYEQYF	TRBJ2-7	TRBV2	.	.
TGTGCCAGCAGCAAAGAGGCGGGGTACAATGAGCAGTTCTTC	CASSKEAGYNEQFF	TRBJ2-1	TRBV21-1	.	.
TGTGCCAGCAGTGGGTGGTGGGCCGGCGACTATGGCTACACCTTC	CASSGWWAGDYGYTF	TRBJ1-2	TRBV6-1	.	.
TGTGCCAGCAGCGCGACAGGGGGCGCCTATGGCTACACCTTC	CASSATGGAYGYTF	TRBJ1-2	TRBV9	TRBD1	.
TGTGCTAGTGGACGGGACTCAGGCGGCCCCCAGCATTTT	CASGRDSGGPQHF	TRBJ1-5	TRBV12-5	.	.
TGTGCCATCATCGAGACTGAGACAGGGAGAGGCGAGCAGTACTTC	CAIIETETGRGEQYF	TRBJ2-7	TRBV10-3	TRBD1	.
TGTGCCAGCAGCGCTAGCGGGGCCCGCAATGAGCAGTTCTTC	CASSASGARNEQFF	TRBJ2-1	TRBV9	TRBD2	.
TGCGCCAGCAGCCAAACCGGGACAGGGGGCGGGACAGATACGCAGTATTTT	CASSQTGTGGGTDTQYF	TRBJ2-3	TRBV5-1	TRBD1	few
TGTGCCAGCAGCTCACAGGAGTTAGGGTACGAGCAGTACTTC	CASSSQELGYEQYF	TRBJ2-7	TRBV7-9	.	.
TGTGCCAGCAGTCAGGGGAACACCGGGGAGCTGTTTTTT	CASSQGNTGELFF	TRBJ2-2	TRBV11-2	.	.
TGTGCCATCAGCGCTAATCCTAGTACCACAGATACGCAGTATTTT	CAISANPSTTDTQYF	TRBJ2-3	TRBV10-3	.	.
TGCGCCAGCAGCCCTTGGAGGGCTAGCGGGACGACAGATACGCAGTATTTT	CASSPWRASGTTDTQYF	TRBJ2-3	TRBV5-1	TRBD2	.
TGTGCCAGCAGTTTATTGGAGAATCAGCCCCAGCATTTT	CASSLLENQPQHF	TRBJ1-5	TRBV28	.	.
TGCGCCAGCAGTGAAGCGAGCGGGGGGGATCCGGGAAAAGAGACCCAGTACTTC	CASSEASGGDPGKETQYF	TRBJ2-5	TRBV10-1	TRBD2	few
TGCGCCAGCAGCTCGTTCAGTCCAGGGGATTTCACCTTC	CASSSFSPGDFTF	TRBJ1-2	TRBV5-1	.	.
TGTGCCAGCAGTTTATACACCAGGGTCGCCTACGAGCAGTACTTC	CASSLYTRVAYEQYF	TRBJ2-7	TRBV28	.	.
TGTGCCATCAGCTCCGGGACAGACTCCTACGAGCAGTACTTC	CAISSGTDSYEQYF	TRBJ2-7	TRBV10-3	TRBD1	.
TGTGCCAGCATCGGTAATTCGGGAGATACGCAGTATTTT	CASIGNSGDTQYF	TRBJ2-3	TRBV2	.	.
TGTTCCAGCAGCGGGACAGGGGGTACCGAGCAGTACTTC	CSSSGTGGTEQYF	TRBJ2-7	TRBV7-9	TRBD1	.
TGTGCCAGCAGCGTAGATGGACAGGGGGCGATGGAGCAGTACTTC	CASSVDGQGAMEQYF	TRBJ2-7	TRBV9	TRBD1	.
TGTGCCAGCTCGCCTACAGGGGGCCGGAGCAATCAGCCCCAGCATTTT	CASSPTGGRSNQPQHF	TRBJ1-5	TRBV18	TRBD1	.
TGCGCCAGCAGCTTGGCAGGGAGGGGAAACTATGGCTACACCTTC	CASSLAGRGNYGYTF	TRBJ1-2	TRBV5-1	.	.
TGTGCCAGCAGCTTAGCTCCGAGGGGGGAGCAGTTCTTC	CASSLAPRGEQFF	TRBJ2-1	TRBV13	.	.
TGTGCCAGCAGCGAGAAGACAGGGGGCCAAGAGACCCAGTACTTC	CASSEKTGGQETQYF	TRBJ2-5	TRBV6-4	TRBD1	.
TGTGCCAGCAGCCCAGGGGTTAGGCTAGCGGGGGGCCCTACAGATACGCAGTATTTT	CASSPGVRLAGGPTDTQYF	TRBJ2-3	TRBV7-2	TRBD2	.
TGTGCCAGCAGCTTAAGGTCGGGGACAGAATATGGCTACACCTTC	CASSLRSGTEYGYTF	TRBJ1-2	TRBV7-3	TRBD1	.
TGCGCCAGCAGCTTGGTGGCGGATGAAAAACTGTTTTTT	CASSLVADEKLFF	TRBJ1-4	TRBV5-1	.	.
TGTGCCTGGAGTCCTGGGACAGGGGGGTTCTATAATTCACCCCTCCACTTT	CAWSPGTGGFYNSPLHF	TRBJ1-6	TRBV30	TRBD1	once